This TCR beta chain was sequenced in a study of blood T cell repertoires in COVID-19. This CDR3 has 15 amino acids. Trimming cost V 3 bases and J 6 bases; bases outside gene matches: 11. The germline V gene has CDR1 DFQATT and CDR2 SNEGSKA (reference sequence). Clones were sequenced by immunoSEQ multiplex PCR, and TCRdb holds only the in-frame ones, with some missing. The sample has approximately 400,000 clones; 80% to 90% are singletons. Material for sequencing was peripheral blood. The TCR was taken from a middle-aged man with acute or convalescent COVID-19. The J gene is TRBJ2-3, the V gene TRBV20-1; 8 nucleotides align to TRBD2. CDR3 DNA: TGCAGTGCTAGTGGGGCTAGCGGGTGGGGTGATACGCAGTATTTT. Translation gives CSASGASGWGDTQYF.